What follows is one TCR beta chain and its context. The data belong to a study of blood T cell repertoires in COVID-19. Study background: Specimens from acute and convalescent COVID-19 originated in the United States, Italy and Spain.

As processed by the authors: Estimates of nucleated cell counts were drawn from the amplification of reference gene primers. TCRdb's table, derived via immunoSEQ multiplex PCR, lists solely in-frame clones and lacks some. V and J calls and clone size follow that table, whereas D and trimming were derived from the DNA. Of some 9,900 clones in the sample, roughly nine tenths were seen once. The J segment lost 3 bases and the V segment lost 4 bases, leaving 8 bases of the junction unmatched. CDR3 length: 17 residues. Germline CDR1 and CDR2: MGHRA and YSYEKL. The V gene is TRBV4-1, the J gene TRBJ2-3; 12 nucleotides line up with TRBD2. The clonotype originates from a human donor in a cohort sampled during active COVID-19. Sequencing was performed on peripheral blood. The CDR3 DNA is TGCGCCAGCAGCCCGGGAGGGACTAGCGGGCTGACAGATACGCAGTATTTT. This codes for CASSPGGTSGLTDTQYF.